The 14 T cell receptor beta chains reported below all come from one sample, sequenced in a study of graft-versus-host responses after intestinal transplantation. Here immunoSEQ multiplex PCR was the method, and the copy in TCRdb shows in-frame clones only, minus some. The data show around 97,000 clones, about nine tenths seen once. These receptors have no identified antigens. This specimen consisted of unstimulated CD4+ T cells sorted from spleen or lymph node cells, obtained before transplant. These receptors all come from a human donor who was the organ donor for an intestinal transplant.

V gene TRBV11-2 combines with J gene TRBJ2-3; a possible D gene is TRBD2 (7 bases). V was cut by 3 bases and J by 1 base, with 11 bases left in between. Germline loops: CDR1 SGHAT, CDR2 FQNNGV. There are 15 residues in the CDR3. Here the CDR3 reads CASSLLGGRTDTQYF. CDR3 DNA: TGTGCCAGCAGCTTGCTCGGGGGGCGCACAGATACGCAGTATTTT.

This chain connects TRBV27 to TRBJ2-5; TRBD1 matches at 9 bases. The J call could be wrong; TRBJ2-7 is a better fit for the DNA end. The CDR3 loop spans 17 amino acids. Germline CDR1 reads MNHEY; CDR2 reads SMNVEV (reference sequence). CDR3 loop: CASSLGVTGGASYEQYF. DNA for the CDR3: TGTGCCAGCAGCTTAGGGGTAACAGGGGGCGCGTCCTACGAGCAGTACTTC.

This chain uses TRBV10-2 with TRBJ2-1, with 7 bases aligning to TRBD1. Germline CDR1 WSHSY, CDR2 SAAADI. The junction had 8 bases not matched to a gene; V was cut back by 6 bases and J by 6 bases. This CDR3 has 14 residues. CDR3 in amino acids: CASRDPTGINEQFF. In DNA form, the CDR3 reads TGCGCCAGCAGGGACCCGACAGGGATCAATGAGCAGTTCTTC.

The J gene is TRBJ2-1, the V gene TRBV7-3; 12 bases align to TRBD2. The germline CDR1 and CDR2 sequences are SGHTA and FQGTGA. CDR3 length equals 18 residues. Trimming cost V 0 bases and J 6 bases; bases outside gene matches: 9. Here the CDR3 DNA reads TGTGCCAGCAGCTTAACTGGGTTTCTAGCGGGGGGGTCCAATGAGCAGTTCTTC. This encodes CASSLTGFLAGGSNEQFF.

V and J are TRBV4-3 and TRBJ2-3; 7 bases align to TRBD2. The V gene's germline CDR1 is LGHNA and CDR2 YSLEER. V lost 1 base, J lost 1 base, and 2 bases stayed unmatched. The CDR3 consists of 15 residues. CDR3 sequence (DNA): TGCGCCAGCAGCCAAGCCCGGGGGGGCACAGATACGCAGTATTTT. Translated: CASSQARGGTDTQYF.

This clone has a handful of counts. The chain combines TRBV5-6 with TRBJ2-2; tentatively, D is TRBD2 (6 bases). CDR1 is SGHDT, CDR2 YYEEEE, per germline. The ends were cut back, 5 bases at V and 4 bases at J, with 15 bases in the middle. This CDR3 spans 15 amino acids. CDR3 sequence (DNA): TGTGCCAGCAGGGGACTGGGAGAGGGCACCGGGGAGCTGTTTTTT. Translated: CASRGLGEGTGELFF.

A few counts support this clone. This rearrangement joins TRBV14 to TRBJ2-2; D gene ambiguous. V shed 2 bases and J shed 1 base, with 8 bases lying between them. From germline, CDR1 is SGHDN and CDR2 FVKESK. This CDR3 region has 15 residues. The CDR3 nucleotides are TGTGCCAGCAGCCAATTTGGCAAGAACACCGGGGAGCTGTTTTTT. Translation gives CASSQFGKNTGELFF.

This chain joins TRBV11-2 and TRBJ2-7; D gene unclear. The CDR3 covers 12 residues. Between the trimmed V and J ends, which lost 6 bases and 3 bases, there was a span of 9 bases. The germline CDR1 and CDR2 sequences are SGHAT and FQNNGV. The CDR3, as DNA: TGTGCCAGCAGTCGTCCGGGCTACGAGCAGTACTTC. Protein sequence: CASSRPGYEQYF.

CDR3 coding DNA: TGTGCCACCAGCAGAGATACGCCACTTCATTCCTACGAGCAGTACTTC. Amino acids: CATSRDTPLHSYEQYF. The chain recombines TRBV15 with TRBJ2-7, with D unclear. The CDR3 runs 16 residues. V lost 0 bases, J lost 1 base, and 13 bases lay in between. CDR1 LNHNV and CDR2 YYDKDF come from the germline V gene (reference sequence).

The chain has TRBV5-1 and TRBJ2-5; TRBD1 might be the D (6 bases). Germline-derived CDR1 and CDR2 are SGHRS and YFSETQ. V lost 3 bases to trimming and J lost 2 bases, with 17 bases between them. This CDR3 contains 16 residues. This CDR3 is CASSSNLNRVQETQYF. Here the CDR3 DNA reads TGCGCCAGCAGCTCGAACCTCAACAGGGTTCAAGAGACCCAGTACTTC.

The table lists this clone with a count of one. V is TRBV4-1 and J is TRBJ2-3; TRBD2 aligns across 12 bases. J lost 4 bases, V lost 6 bases, and 5 bases had no gene match. The germline CDR1 and CDR2 sequences are MGHRA and YSYEKL. The CDR3 contains 15 residues. CDR3 region: CASSPLAGGPDTQYF. The CDR3, as DNA: TGCGCCAGCAGTCCTCTAGCGGGGGGGCCAGATACGCAGTATTTT.

The rearrangement links TRBV12-5 to TRBJ1-2; D call uncertain. V was clipped by 5 bases and J by 2 bases, with 12 bases between them. The germline gives CDR1 LGHNT, CDR2 FRNRAP. CDR3 length: 14 residues. Written as DNA, the CDR3 is TGTGCTAGTGGTGATACCGGGAGAAACTATGGCTACACCTTC. Translating gives CASGDTGRNYGYTF.

The CDR3 reads CASSLLPKAGNTGELFF. CDR3 DNA: TGTGCCAGCAGCTTACTCCCGAAGGCGGGGAACACCGGGGAGCTGTTTTTT. This sequence joins TRBV7-6 and TRBJ2-2, with D possibly matching TRBD2 (5 bases). V gave up 2 bases and J gave up 1 base, with 14 bases separating them. CDR1 and CDR2 (germline): SGHVS, FNYEAQ. This CDR3 is 17 amino acids long.

A single count supports this clone. This chain links TRBV11-3 with TRBJ2-3, with TRBD1 matching 8 bases. This CDR3 has 15 residues. Germline V gene data show CDR1 as SGHNT and CDR2 as YENEEA. The J segment lost 7 bases and the V segment lost 1 base, leaving 7 bases of the junction unmatched. The CDR3 DNA is TGTGCCAGCAGCTTAGGTGGGACAGGTAGACATACGCAGTATTTT. Its protein product is CASSLGGTGRHTQYF.